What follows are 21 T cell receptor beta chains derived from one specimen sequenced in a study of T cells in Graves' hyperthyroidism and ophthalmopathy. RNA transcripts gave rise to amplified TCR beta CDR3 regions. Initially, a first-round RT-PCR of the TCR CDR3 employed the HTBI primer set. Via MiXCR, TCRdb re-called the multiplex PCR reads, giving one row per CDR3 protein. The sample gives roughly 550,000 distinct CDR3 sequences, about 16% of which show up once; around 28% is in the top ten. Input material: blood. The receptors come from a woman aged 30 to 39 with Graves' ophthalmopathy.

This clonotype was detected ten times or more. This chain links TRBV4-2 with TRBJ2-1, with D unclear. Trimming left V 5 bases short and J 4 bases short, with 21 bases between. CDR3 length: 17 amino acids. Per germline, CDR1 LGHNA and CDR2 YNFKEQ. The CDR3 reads CASSASVANLYYNEQFF. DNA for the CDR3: TGTGCCAGCAGCGCCTCTGTCGCGAACTTATATTACAATGAGCAGTTCTTC.

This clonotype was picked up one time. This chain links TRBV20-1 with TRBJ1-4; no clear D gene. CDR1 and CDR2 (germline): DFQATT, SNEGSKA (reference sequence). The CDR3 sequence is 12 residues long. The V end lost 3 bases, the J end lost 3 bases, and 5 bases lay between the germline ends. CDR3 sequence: CSARHANEKLFF. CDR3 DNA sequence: TGCAGTGCTAGGCACGCTAATGAAAAACTGTTTTTT.

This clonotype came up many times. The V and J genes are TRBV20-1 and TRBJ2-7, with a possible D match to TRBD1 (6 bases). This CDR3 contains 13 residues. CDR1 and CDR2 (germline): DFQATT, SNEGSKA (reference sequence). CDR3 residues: CSSTIEGDGEQYF. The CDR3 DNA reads TGCAGCTCGACGATAGAGGGGGATGGCGAGCAGTACTTC.

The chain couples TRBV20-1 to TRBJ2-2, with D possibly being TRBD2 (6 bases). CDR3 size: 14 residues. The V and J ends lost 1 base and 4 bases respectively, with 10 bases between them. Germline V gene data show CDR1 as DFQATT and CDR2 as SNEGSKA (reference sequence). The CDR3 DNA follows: TGCAGTGCTAGAGCCGGGAGCTCCACCGGGGAGCTGTTTTTT. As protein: CSARAGSSTGELFF.

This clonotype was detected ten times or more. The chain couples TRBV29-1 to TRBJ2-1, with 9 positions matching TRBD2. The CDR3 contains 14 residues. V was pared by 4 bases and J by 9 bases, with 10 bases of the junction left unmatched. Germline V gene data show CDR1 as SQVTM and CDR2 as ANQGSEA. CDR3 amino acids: CSVVLAGNVGEQFF. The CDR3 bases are TGCAGCGTTGTCCTAGCGGGGAATGTCGGTGAGCAGTTCTTC.

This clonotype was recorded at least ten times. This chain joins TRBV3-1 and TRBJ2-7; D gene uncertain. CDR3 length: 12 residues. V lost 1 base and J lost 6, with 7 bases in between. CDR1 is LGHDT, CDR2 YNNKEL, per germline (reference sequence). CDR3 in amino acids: CASSQVSSEQYF. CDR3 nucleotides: TGTGCCAGCAGCCAAGTATCGTCCGAGCAGTACTTC.

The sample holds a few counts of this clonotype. CDR3: CASRWTGGSYEQYF. The DNA for the CDR3 is TGTGCCAGCAGGTGGACAGGGGGCTCCTACGAGCAGTACTTC. V gene TRBV12-3 or TRBV12-4 combines with J gene TRBJ2-7, with 10 bases identical to TRBD1. The CDR3 has 14 amino acids. V was clipped by 6 bases and J by 0 bases; unmatched bases: 2.

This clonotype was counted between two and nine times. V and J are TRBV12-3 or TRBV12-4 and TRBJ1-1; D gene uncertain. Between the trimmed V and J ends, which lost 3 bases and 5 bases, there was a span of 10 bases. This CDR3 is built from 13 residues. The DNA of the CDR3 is TGTGCCAGCAGTTTGGGGAGGGAAACTGAAGCTTTCTTT. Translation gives CASSLGRETEAFF.

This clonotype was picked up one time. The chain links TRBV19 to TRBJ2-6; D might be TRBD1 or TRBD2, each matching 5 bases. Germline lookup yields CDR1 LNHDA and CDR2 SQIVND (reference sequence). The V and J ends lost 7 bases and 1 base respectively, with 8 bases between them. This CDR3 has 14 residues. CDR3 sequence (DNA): TGTGCCAGTACTGAGGGGTCTGGGGCCAACGTCCTGACTTTC. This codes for CASTEGSGANVLTF.

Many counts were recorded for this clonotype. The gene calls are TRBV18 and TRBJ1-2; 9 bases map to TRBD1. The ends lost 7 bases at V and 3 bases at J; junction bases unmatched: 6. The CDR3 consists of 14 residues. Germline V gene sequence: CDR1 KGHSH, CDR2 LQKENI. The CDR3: CASFPGQGDYGYTF. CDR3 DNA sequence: TGTGCCAGCTTTCCGGGACAGGGTGACTATGGCTACACCTTC.

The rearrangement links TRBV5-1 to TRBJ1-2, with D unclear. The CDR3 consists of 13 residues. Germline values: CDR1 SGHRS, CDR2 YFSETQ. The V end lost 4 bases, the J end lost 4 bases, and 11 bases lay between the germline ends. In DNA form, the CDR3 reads TGCGCCAGCAGCAAGGACGGCTCCTATGGCTACACCTTC. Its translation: CASSKDGSYGYTF.

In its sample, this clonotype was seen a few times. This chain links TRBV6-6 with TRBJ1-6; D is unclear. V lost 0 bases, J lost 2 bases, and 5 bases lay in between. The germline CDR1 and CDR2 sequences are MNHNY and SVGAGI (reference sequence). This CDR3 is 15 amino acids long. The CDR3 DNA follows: TGTGCCAGCAGTTACTCGAGGCCCTATAATTCACCCCTCCACTTT. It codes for CASSYSRPYNSPLHF.

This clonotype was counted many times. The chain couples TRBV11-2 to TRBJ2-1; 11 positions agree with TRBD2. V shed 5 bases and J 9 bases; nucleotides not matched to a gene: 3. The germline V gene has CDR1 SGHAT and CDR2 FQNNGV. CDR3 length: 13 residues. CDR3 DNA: TGTGCCAGCAGCCCACTAGCGGGAGTTGAGCAGTTCTTC. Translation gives CASSPLAGVEQFF.

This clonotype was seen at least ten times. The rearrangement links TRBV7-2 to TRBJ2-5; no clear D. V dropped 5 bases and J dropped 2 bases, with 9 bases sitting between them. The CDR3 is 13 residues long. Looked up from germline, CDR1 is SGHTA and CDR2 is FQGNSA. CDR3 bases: TGTGCCAGCAGCGGGTCATGGCAAGAGACCCAGTACTTC. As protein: CASSGSWQETQYF.

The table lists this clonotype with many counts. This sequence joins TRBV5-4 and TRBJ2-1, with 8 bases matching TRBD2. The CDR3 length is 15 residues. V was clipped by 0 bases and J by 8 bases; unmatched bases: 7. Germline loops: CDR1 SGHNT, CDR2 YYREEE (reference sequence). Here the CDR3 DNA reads TGTGCCAGCAGCTTGGGACGGCGGGAGGACGATGAGCAGTTCTTC. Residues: CASSLGRREDDEQFF.

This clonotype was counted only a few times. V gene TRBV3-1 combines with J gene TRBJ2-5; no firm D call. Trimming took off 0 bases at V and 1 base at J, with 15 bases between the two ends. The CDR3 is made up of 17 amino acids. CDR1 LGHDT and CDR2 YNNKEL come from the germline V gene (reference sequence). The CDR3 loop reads CASSQDFLTGPQETQYF. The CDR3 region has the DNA TGTGCCAGCAGCCAAGATTTCCTTACGGGTCCCCAAGAGACCCAGTACTTC.

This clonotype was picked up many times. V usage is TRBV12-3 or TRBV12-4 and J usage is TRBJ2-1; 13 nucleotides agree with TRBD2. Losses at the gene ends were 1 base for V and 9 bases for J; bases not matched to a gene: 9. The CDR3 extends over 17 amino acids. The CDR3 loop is CASSLGSGTSGISEQFF. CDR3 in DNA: TGTGCCAGCAGTTTAGGTTCGGGGACTAGCGGGATATCTGAGCAGTTCTTC.

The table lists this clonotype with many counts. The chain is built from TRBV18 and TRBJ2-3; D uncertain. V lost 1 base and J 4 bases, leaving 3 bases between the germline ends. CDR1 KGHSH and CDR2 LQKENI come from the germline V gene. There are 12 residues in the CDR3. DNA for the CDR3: TGTGCCAGCTCACCACAGGCAGATACGCAGTATTTT. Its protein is CASSPQADTQYF.

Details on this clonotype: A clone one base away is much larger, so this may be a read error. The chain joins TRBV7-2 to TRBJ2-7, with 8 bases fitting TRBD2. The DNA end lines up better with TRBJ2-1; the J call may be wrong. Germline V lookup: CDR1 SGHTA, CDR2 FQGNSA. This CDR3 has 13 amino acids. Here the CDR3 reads CASSTRTSYEQFF. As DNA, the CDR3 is TGTGCCAGCAGCACCAGGACTAGCTACGAGCAGTTCTTC.

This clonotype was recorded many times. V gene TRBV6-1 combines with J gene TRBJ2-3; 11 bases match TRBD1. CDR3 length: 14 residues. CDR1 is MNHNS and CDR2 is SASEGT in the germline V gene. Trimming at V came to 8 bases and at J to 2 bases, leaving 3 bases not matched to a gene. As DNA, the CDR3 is TGTGCCAGCCGGACAGGGGGCTTCACAGATACGCAGTATTTT. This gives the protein CASRTGGFTDTQYF.

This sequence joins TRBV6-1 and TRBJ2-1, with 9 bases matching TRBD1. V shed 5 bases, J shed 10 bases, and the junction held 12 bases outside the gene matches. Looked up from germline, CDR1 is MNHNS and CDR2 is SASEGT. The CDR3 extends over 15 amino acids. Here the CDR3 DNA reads TGTGCCAGCAGTTCCGCGGACAGGGGACTTTGGGAGCAGTTCTTC. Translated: CASSSADRGLWEQFF.